Each of the 18 T cell receptor beta chains below was sequenced from the same sample in a study of blood T cell repertoires in COVID-19. TCRdb's table, derived via immunoSEQ multiplex PCR, lists solely in-frame clones and lacks some. In the table there are 110,000 to 150,000 clones, 82% of which are singletons. Sequencing was carried out using peripheral blood. The receptor set was obtained from an elderly woman with acute or convalescent COVID-19.

The genes are TRBV3-1 (or the pseudogene TRBV3-2) and TRBJ2-3; possibly TRBD2 for D (6 bases). Between the trimmed V and J ends, which lost 3 bases and 5 bases, there was a span of 18 bases. CDR1 LGHDT and CDR2 YNNKEL come from the germline V gene (reference sequence). The CDR3 length is 16 residues. The CDR3 sequence is CASSQGTSPYRDTQYF. The CDR3, as DNA: TGTGCCAGCAGCCAGGGGACTTCACCGTACCGAGATACGCAGTATTTT.

The chain joins TRBV6-5 to TRBJ1-4; D is unclear. The CDR3 loop spans 12 amino acids. Per germline, CDR1 MNHEY and CDR2 SVGAGI. The V and J ends lost 6 bases and 7 bases respectively, with 9 bases between them. The CDR3 region has the DNA TGTGCCAGCAGGAGGTTCGGTGAAAAACTGTTTTTT. Protein product: CASRRFGEKLFF.

The chain combines TRBV25-1 with TRBJ2-3; 8 bases match TRBD1. J lost 5 bases, V lost 3 bases, and 10 bases had no gene match. The CDR3 length is 16 residues. In germline, CDR1 is MGHDK, CDR2 SYGVNS. The DNA for the CDR3 is TGTGCCAGCAGTGATGACAGGGGAAGCACAGTAGATACGCAGTATTTT. Amino acids: CASSDDRGSTVDTQYF.

This rearrangement joins TRBV6-2 or TRBV6-3 to TRBJ2-7, with TRBD2 identical over 11 bases. J was trimmed by 4 bases and V by 0 bases; bases with no gene match: 11. The CDR3 consists of 18 residues. CDR1 and CDR2 from the germline V gene are MNHEY and SVGEGT. This CDR3 is CASSYSTFRLAGRYEQYF. The CDR3 DNA reads TGTGCCAGCAGTTACTCGACGTTTAGACTAGCGGGGAGATACGAGCAGTACTTC.

The rearrangement joins TRBV11-2 to TRBJ2-3; D is perhaps TRBD2 (6 bases). The CDR3 is 13 amino acids. V shed 8 bases and J shed 1 base, with 10 bases lying between them. Germline CDR1 reads SGHAT; CDR2 reads FQNNGV. The CDR3 loop reads CASRDLRTDTQYF. The CDR3 nucleotides read TGTGCCAGCCGGGACTTACGCACAGATACGCAGTATTTT.

CDR3 sequence (DNA): TGCGCCAGCAGCCCTCAGACAGGGTTGAGTGGCACCGGGGAGCTGTTTTTT. This gives the protein CASSPQTGLSGTGELFF. The chain has TRBV5-1 and TRBJ2-2, with TRBD1 matching over 7 bases. Trimming at V came to 4 bases and at J to 4 bases, leaving 13 bases not matched to a gene. CDR3 size: 17 residues. Per germline, CDR1 SGHRS and CDR2 YFSETQ.

Only a few counts were recorded for this clone. The J gene is TRBJ2-7, the V gene TRBV5-1; 15 bases fit TRBD2. This CDR3 comprises 16 residues. The germline V gene encodes CDR1 SGHRS and CDR2 YFSETQ. The J segment lost 4 bases and the V segment lost 0 bases, leaving 2 bases of the junction unmatched. The CDR3 DNA reads as TGCGCCAGCAGCTTGGCGGGACTAGCGGGAGGTTACGAGCAGTACTTC. This gives the protein CASSLAGLAGGYEQYF.

CDR3 in amino acids: CASGGQGIYGYTF. The DNA of the CDR3 is TGTGCCAGCGGGGGACAGGGGATCTATGGCTACACCTTC. V is TRBV2 and J is TRBJ1-2; TRBD1 agrees at 10 bases. With 8 bases clipped from V and 4 bases from J, the junction kept 4 bases outside the gene matches. The CDR3 contains 13 residues. In germline, CDR1 is SNHLY, CDR2 FYNNEI. Together with reference TRBV2 and TRBJ1-2, the CDR3 gives the full variable domain: EPEVTQTPSHQVTQMGQEVILRCVPISNHLYFYWYRQILGQKVEFLVSFYNNEISEKSEIFDDQFSVERPDGSNFTLKIRSTKLEDSAMYFCASGGQGIYGYTFGSGTRLTVV.

The chain links TRBV12-3 or TRBV12-4 to TRBJ2-1, with D possibly matching TRBD2 (5 bases). The length of the CDR3 is 13 residues. V was shortened by 6 bases and J by 3 bases, with 9 bases between the two germline ends. CDR3 sequence (DNA): TGTGCCAGCAGCCCCCGGGGCTACAATGAGCAGTTCTTC. Amino acid sequence: CASSPRGYNEQFF.

The CDR3: CASSLYGGGRGEKLFF. The CDR3 coding sequence is TGCGCCAGCAGCTTGTATGGGGGCGGGCGTGGGGAAAAACTGTTTTTT. The chain uses TRBV5-1 and TRBJ1-4; possibly TRBD1 for D (6 bases). The germline V gene encodes CDR1 SGHRS and CDR2 YFSETQ. Trimming shortened V by 1 base and J by 8 bases, and 18 bases separated the two germline ends. This CDR3 is built from 16 residues.

This sequence joins TRBV2 and TRBJ2-6; a weak D match, TRBD2 (6 bases). Trimming took off 4 bases at V and 3 bases at J, with 13 bases between the two ends. The CDR3 totals 16 residues. The germline V gene has CDR1 SNHLY and CDR2 FYNNEI. This CDR3 is CASSVGGPIGANVLTF. CDR3 nucleotide sequence: TGTGCCAGCAGTGTCGGAGGGCCGATTGGGGCCAACGTCCTGACTTTC.

V gene TRBV7-3 combines with J gene TRBJ2-5, with 7 bases fitting TRBD2. The V gene end was trimmed by 5 bases and the J gene end by 1 base; junction bases not matched to a gene: 7. This CDR3 comprises 15 residues. Germline CDR1 reads SGHTA; CDR2 reads FQGTGA. CDR3 region: CASSLMGGPQETQYF. The CDR3 coding sequence is TGTGCCAGCAGCCTAATGGGAGGGCCCCAAGAGACCCAGTACTTC. Looking up the rest from reference TRBV7-3 and TRBJ2-5 gives the full variable domain: GAGVSQTPSNKVTEKGKYVELRCDPISGHTALYWYRQSLGQGPEFLIYFQGTGAADDSGLPNDRFFAVRPEGSVSTLKIQRTERGDSAVYLCASSLMGGPQETQYFGPGTRLLVL.

The rearrangement joins TRBV4-1 to TRBJ2-1, with TRBD2 matching 12 bases. Germline V lookup: CDR1 MGHRA, CDR2 YSYEKL. The length of the CDR3 is 18 residues. V shed 4 bases and J 3 bases; nucleotides not matched to a gene: 10. The CDR3 coding sequence is TGCGCCAGCAGCCGCCAACCCTGGACTAGCGGGAACTACAATGAGCAGTTCTTC. Its translation is CASSRQPWTSGNYNEQFF.

The V gene is TRBV6-2 or TRBV6-3, the J gene TRBJ2-7; 7 nucleotides match TRBD1. J gave up 5 bases and V 5 bases, and 6 bases lay outside the gene matches. The germline V gene encodes CDR1 MNHEY and CDR2 SVGEGT. This CDR3 region has 13 residues. CDR3 region: CASSRDSRNEQYF. The CDR3 bases are TGTGCCAGCAGTCGGGACAGCAGAAACGAGCAGTACTTC.

This rearrangement joins TRBV3-1 (or the pseudogene TRBV3-2) to TRBJ2-7, with 9 bases that match TRBD1. Trimming took 1 base from V and 10 from J; bases not matched to a gene: 11. This CDR3 comprises 15 residues. Germline V gene lookup returns CDR1 LGHDT and CDR2 YNNKEL (reference sequence). The CDR3 DNA reads as TGTGCCAGCAGCCAAGGTAACAGGGGGCCTTTCGTTCAGTACTTC. Translated: CASSQGNRGPFVQYF.

This chain uses TRBV30 with TRBJ2-3; 9 nucleotides agree with TRBD2. Germline V gene lookup returns CDR1 GTSNPN and CDR2 SVGIG (reference sequence). The junction had 4 bases not matched to a gene; V was cut back by 4 bases and J by 2 bases. The CDR3 length is 14 residues. The CDR3 sequence: CAWTLAGNTDTQYF. The CDR3 nucleotides are TGTGCCTGGACCCTAGCGGGGAACACAGATACGCAGTATTTT.

The rearrangement joins TRBV5-6 to TRBJ2-7, with 11 bases that match TRBD1. J was trimmed by 1 base and V by 2 bases; bases with no gene match: 5. CDR3 size: 16 residues. Germline loops: CDR1 SGHDT, CDR2 YYEEEE. CDR3 residues: CASSFGTGGLSYEQYF. The DNA for the CDR3 is TGTGCCAGCAGCTTTGGGACAGGGGGATTATCCTACGAGCAGTACTTC.

The chain has TRBV28 and TRBJ2-1; 9 bases map to TRBD2. Germline CDR1 reads MDHEN; CDR2 reads SYDVKM. The CDR3 is made up of 14 amino acids. Losses at the gene ends were 5 bases for V and 6 bases for J; bases not matched to a gene: 5. The CDR3 sequence: CASSLGTSLNEQFF. Here the CDR3 DNA reads TGTGCCAGCAGTCTGGGGACTAGCCTCAATGAGCAGTTCTTC.